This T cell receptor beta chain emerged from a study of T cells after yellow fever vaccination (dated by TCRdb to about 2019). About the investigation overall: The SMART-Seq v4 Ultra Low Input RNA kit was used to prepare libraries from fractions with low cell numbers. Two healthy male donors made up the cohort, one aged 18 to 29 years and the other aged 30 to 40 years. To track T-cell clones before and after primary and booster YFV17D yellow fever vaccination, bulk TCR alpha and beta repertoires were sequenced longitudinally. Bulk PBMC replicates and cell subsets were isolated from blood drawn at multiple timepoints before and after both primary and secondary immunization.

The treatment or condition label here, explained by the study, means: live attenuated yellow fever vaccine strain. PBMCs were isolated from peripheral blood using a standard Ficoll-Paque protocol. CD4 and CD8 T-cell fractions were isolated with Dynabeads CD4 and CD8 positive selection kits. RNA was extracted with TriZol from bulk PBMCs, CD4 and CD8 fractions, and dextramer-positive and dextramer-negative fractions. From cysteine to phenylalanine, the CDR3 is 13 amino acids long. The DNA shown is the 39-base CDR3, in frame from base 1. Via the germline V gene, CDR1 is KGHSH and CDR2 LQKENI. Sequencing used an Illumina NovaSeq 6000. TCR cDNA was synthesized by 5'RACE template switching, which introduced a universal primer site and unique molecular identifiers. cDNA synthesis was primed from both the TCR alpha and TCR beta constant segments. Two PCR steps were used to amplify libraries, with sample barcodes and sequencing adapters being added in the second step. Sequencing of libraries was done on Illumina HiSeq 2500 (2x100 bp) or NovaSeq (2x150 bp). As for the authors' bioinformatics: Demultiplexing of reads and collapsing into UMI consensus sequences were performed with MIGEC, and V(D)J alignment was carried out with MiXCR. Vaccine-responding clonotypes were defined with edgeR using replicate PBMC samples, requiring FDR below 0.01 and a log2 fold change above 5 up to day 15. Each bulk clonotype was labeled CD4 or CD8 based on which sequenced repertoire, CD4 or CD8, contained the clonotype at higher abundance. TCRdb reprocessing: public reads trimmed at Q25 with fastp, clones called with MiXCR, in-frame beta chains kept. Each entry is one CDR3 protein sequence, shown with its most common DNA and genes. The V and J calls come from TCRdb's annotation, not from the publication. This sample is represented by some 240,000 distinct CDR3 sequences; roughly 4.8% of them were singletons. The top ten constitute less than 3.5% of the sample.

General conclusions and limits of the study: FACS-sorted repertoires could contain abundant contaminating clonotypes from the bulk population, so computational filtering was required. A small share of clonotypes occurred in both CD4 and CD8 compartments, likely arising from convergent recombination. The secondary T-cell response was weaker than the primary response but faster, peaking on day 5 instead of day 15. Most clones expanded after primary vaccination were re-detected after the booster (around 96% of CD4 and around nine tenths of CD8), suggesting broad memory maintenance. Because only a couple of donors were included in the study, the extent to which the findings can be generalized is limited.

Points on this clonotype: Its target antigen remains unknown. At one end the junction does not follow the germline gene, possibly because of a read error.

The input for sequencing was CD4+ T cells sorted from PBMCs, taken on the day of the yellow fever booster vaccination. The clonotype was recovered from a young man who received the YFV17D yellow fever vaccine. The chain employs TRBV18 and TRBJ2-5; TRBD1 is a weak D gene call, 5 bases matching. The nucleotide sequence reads TGTACCAGCTCACCCGGCAGGGAAGAGACCCAGTACTTC. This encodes CTSSPGREETQYF.